This T cell receptor beta chain came from a study of T cell responses to AZD1222 COVID-19 vaccine. Trimming took off 3 bases at V and 8 bases at J, with 12 bases between the two ends. CDR1 is SGHNT and CDR2 is YYREEE in the germline V gene (reference sequence). This CDR3 has 13 residues. Profiled with immunoSEQ multiplex PCR; TCRdb holds only in-frame clones, not every one. Altogether roughly 150,000 clones are present, about 90% being singletons, with the ten largest covering roughly 5%. This clonotype originated in an adult in good health. The chain couples TRBV5-4 to TRBJ2-1, with D unresolved. Material: peripheral blood, obtained on day 0 of AZD1222 vaccination. The CDR3 bases are TGTGCCAGCAGCTCCGGACCCCCCGATGAGCAGTTCTTC. As protein: CASSSGPPDEQFF.